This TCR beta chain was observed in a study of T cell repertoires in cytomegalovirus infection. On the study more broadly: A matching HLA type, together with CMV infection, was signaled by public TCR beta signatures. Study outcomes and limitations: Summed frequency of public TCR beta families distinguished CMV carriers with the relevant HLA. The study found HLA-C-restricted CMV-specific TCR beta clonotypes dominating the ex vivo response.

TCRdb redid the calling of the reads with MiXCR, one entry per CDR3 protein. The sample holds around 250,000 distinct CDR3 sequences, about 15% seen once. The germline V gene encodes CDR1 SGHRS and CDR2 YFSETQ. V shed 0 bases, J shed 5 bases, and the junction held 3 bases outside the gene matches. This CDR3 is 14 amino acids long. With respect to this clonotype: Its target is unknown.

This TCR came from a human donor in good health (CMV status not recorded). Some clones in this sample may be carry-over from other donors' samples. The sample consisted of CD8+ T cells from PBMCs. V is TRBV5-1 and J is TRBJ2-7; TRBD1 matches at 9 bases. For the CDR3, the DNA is TGCGCCAGCAGCTTGGAACAGGGGGCGGACGAGCAGTACTTC. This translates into CASSLEQGADEQYF.